This T cell receptor (beta chain) appears in the sequencing data of a study of blood T cell repertoires in COVID-19. The V segment lost 7 bases and the J segment 6 bases; nucleotides outside the gene matches: 11. CDR1 and CDR2 from the germline V gene are MNHEY and SVGAGI. This CDR3 comprises 15 residues. Original data processing: Amplification of reference gene primers was used by the study to estimate nucleated cell counts. This table comes from immunoSEQ multiplex PCR, and its TCRdb copy is limited to in-frame clones, with some not included. V and J calls and clone size come straight from that table; D and trimming were deduced from the DNA. The profile shows around 250,000 clones, over 70% of them singletons.

The sequence was obtained from a man older than 75 with acute or convalescent COVID-19. Sequencing was carried out using peripheral blood. The chain uses TRBV6-5 and TRBJ2-3, with 9 bases lining up with TRBD2. The CDR3 sequence: CASIAGGSPWDTQYF. In DNA, the CDR3 is TGTGCCAGCATCGCGGGAGGGTCCCCCTGGGATACGCAGTATTTT.